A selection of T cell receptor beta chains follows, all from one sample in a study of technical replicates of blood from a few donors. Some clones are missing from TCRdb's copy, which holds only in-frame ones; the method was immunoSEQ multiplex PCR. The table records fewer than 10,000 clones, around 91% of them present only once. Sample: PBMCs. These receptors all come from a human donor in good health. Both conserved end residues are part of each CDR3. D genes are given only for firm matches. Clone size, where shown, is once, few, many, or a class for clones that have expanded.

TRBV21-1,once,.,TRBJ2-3,TGTGCCAGCAGCAACGGACTAGCGGGGGCTGGGGATACGCAGTATTTT,CASSNGLAGAGDTQYF
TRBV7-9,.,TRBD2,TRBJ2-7,TGTGCCAGCAGCTCTGCCGGGACTAGCGGGAGGGCCAGGGGGAACGAGCAGTACTTC,CASSSAGTSGRARGNEQYF
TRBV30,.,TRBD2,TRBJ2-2,TGTGCCTGGAGTGTACCGGGGGGGAGGGGCATCGACACCGGGGAGCTGTTTTTT,CAWSVPGGRGIDTGELFF
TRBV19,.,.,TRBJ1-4,TGTGCCAGTAATGAACAGTTTCGGCCAAATGAAAAACTGTTTTTT,CASNEQFRPNEKLFF
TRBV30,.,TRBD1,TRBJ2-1,TGTGCCTGGAGTCTAGGACAGGGATCGTACAATGAGCAGTTCTTC,CAWSLGQGSYNEQFF
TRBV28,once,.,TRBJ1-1,TGTGCCAGCCTTTTTAGGGGGATTGGGAACACTGAAGCTTTCTTT,CASLFRGIGNTEAFF
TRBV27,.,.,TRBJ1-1,TGTGCCAGCAGTTTACAACAGTCGAACACTGAAGCTTTCTTT,CASSLQQSNTEAFF
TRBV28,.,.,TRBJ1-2,TGTGCCAGCACCTACGGTCCCTATGGCTACACCTTC,CASTYGPYGYTF
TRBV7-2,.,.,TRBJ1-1,TGTGCCAGCAGCTCCCCTCTCCGCACTGAAGCTTTCTTT,CASSSPLRTEAFF
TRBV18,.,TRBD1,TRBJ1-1,TGTGCCAGCTCGCGGGACAGTAACACTGAAGCTTTCTTT,CASSRDSNTEAFF
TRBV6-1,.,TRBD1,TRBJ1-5,TGTGCCAGCAGTACAGGGGGCGTGGAGCAGCCCCAGCATTTT,CASSTGGVEQPQHF
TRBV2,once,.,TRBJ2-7,TGTGCCAGCAGCCAACAGGGACCCTACGAGCAGTACTTC,CASSQQGPYEQYF
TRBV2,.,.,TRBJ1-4,TGTGCCAGCAGTGAACAGGGTGAAAAACTGTTTTTT,CASSEQGEKLFF
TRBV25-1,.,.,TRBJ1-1,TGTGCCAGCCGGAGGGGGAACACTGAAGCTTTCTTT,CASRRGNTEAFF
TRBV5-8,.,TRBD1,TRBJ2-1,TGTGCCAGCAGCGCCGGGACAGGGCGCTCCTACAATGAGCAGTTCTTC,CASSAGTGRSYNEQFF
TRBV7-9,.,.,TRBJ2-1,TGTGCCAGCAGCTCGGAGACCCGATCTGAGCAGTTCTTC,CASSSETRSEQFF
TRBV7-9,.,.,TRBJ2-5,TGTGCCAGCAGCTTAATCCCAGCACAGGAAGACCAAGAGACCCAGTACTTC,CASSLIPAQEDQETQYF
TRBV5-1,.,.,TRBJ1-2,TGCGCCAGCAGCTTGACAGGGTATAACTATGGCTACACCTTC,CASSLTGYNYGYTF
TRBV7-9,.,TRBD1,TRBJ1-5,TGTGCCAGCGGCACGGGACAGGGAGGGGGACAGCCCCAGCATTTT,CASGTGQGGGQPQHF
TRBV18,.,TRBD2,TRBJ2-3,TGTGCCAGCTCACCACCGCTAGCGGGTTCAGATACGCAGTATTTT,CASSPPLAGSDTQYF
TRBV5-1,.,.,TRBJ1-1,TGCGCCAGCAGCAGGAACGGAGACGGGAACACTGAAGCTTTCTTT,CASSRNGDGNTEAFF
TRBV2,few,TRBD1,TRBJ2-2,TGTGCCAGCAGAAGAGGACAGGGGTCGAACACCGGGGAGCTGTTTTTT,CASRRGQGSNTGELFF
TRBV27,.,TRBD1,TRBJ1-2,TGTGCCAGCAGTTACGACAGGGCCTTTAACTATGGCTACACCTTC,CASSYDRAFNYGYTF
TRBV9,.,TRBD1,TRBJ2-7,TGTGCCAGCAGCCCATCGACAGGGGCGATATTCTCCTACGAGCAGTACTTC,CASSPSTGAIFSYEQYF
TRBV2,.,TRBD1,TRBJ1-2,TGTGCCAGCAGTGGGACAGGGAAATATGGCTACACCTTC,CASSGTGKYGYTF
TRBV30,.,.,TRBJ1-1,TGTGCCTGGAGTGAGAGGACTGAAGCTTTCTTT,CAWSERTEAFF
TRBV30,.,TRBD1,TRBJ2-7,TGTGCCTGGAGTACAGGACAGGGGACCCGCGAGCAGTACTTC,CAWSTGQGTREQYF
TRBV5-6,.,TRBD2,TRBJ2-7,TGTGCCAGCAGCTTGGATGGGAGGGGATACGAGCAGTACTTC,CASSLDGRGYEQYF
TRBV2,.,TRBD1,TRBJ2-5,TGTGCCAGCACCATCTCTGGGACAGGGCTTCGTGAGACCCAGTACTTC,CASTISGTGLRETQYF
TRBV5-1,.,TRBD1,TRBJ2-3,TGCGCCAGCAGCTCACAGGGGGCCGGCACAGATACGCAGTATTTT,CASSSQGAGTDTQYF
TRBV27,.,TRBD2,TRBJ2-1,TGTGCCAGCAGTCCCTGGGGTAGCGGGAGGATAGGAGAGCAGTTCTTC,CASSPWGSGRIGEQFF
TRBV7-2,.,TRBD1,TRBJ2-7,TGTGCCAGCAGCTTAGGGACAGGGTTTATCTACGAGCAGTACTTC,CASSLGTGFIYEQYF
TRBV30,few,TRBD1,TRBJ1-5,TGTGCCTGGAGTCAGGGACAGGGACAGCCCCAGCATTTT,CAWSQGQGQPQHF
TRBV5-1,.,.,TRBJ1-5,TGCGCCAGCAGCTTGGTAGGGGGCAATCAGCCCCAGCATTTT,CASSLVGGNQPQHF
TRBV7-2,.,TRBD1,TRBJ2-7,TGTGCCAGCAGCCTTTCCGGGACAGGGACCTACGAGCAGTACTTC,CASSLSGTGTYEQYF
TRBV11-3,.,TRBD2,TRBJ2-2,TGTGCCAGCAGCCCAAACCCTAGCGGGAACACCGGGGAGCTGTTTTTT,CASSPNPSGNTGELFF